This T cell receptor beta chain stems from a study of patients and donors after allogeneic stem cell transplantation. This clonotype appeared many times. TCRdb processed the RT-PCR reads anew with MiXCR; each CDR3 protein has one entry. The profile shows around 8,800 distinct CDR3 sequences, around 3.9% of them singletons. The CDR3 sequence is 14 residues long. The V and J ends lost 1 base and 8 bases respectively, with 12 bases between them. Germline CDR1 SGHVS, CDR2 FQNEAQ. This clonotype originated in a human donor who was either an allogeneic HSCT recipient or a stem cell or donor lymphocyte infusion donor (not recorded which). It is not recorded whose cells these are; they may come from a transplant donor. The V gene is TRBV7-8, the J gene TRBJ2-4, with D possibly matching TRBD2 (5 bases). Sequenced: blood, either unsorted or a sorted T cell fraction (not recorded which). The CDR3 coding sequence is TGTGCCAGCAGCTTAGGTGCCAGCGGTTACATTCAGTACTTC. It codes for CASSLGASGYIQYF.